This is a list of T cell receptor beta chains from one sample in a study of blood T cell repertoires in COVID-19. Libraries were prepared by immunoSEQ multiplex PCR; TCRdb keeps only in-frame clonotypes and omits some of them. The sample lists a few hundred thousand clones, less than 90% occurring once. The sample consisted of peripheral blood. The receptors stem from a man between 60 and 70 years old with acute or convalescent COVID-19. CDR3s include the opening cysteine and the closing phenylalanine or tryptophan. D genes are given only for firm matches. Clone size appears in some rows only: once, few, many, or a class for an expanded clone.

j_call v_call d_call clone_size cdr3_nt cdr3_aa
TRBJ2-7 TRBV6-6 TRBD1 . TGTGCCAGCAGCGGGACAGGGGTCGGCTACGAGCAGTACTTC CASSGTGVGYEQYF
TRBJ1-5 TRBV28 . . TGTGCGGAGCAAGGGGGGGGGTTTGGCAATCAGCCCCAGCATTTT CAEQGGGFGNQPQHF
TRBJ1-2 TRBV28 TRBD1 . TGTGCCAGCAGCCCGGACAGGGCGCAGGGCTACACCTTC CASSPDRAQGYTF
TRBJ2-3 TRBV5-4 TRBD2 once TGTGCCAGCAGCGATAACGGGAGGGCCACAGATACGCAGTATTTT CASSDNGRATDTQYF
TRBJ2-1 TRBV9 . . TGTGCCAGCAGCGCGGGACTCCCCTACAATGAGCAGTTCTTC CASSAGLPYNEQFF
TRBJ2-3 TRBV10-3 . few TGTGCCATCAGTGAGGCCAGCGGGCGGACAGATACGCAGTATTTT CAISEASGRTDTQYF
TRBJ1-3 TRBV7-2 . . TGTGCCAGCAGCTTTCAGGGATCTGGAAACACCATATATTTT CASSFQGSGNTIYF
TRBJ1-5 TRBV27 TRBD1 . TGTGCCAGCAGTTCCCTTCGACAGGGGTTTGGAGTGGATCAGCCCCAGCATTTT CASSSLRQGFGVDQPQHF
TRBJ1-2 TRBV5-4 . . TGTGCCAGCAGCCCCGGGACACCCTCGGACTATGGCTACACCTTC CASSPGTPSDYGYTF
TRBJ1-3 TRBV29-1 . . TGCAGCGTTGTTGGAGTCTCTGGAAACACCATATATTTT CSVVGVSGNTIYF
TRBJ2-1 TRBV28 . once TGTGCCAGCAGTTGGGAGGGGGAGCCCTCCTACAATGAGCAGTTCTTC CASSWEGEPSYNEQFF
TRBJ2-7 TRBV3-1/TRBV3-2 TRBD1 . TGTGCCAGCAGCCCGGAAGGTACGCGAGGACAGGGTCTTTACGAGCAGTACTTC CASSPEGTRGQGLYEQYF
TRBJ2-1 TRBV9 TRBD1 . TGTGCCAGCAGCGCAGTCCCCCCGGGACAGGGGGCCTATGAGCAGTTCTTC CASSAVPPGQGAYEQFF
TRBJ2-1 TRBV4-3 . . TGCGCCAGCAGCCAAGAAAACTTCTCTTACAATGAGCAGTTCTTC CASSQENFSYNEQFF
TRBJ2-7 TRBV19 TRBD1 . TGTGCCAGTAGTATAGCTACCTCCATGGACAGGTCACCCTACGAGCAGTACTTC CASSIATSMDRSPYEQYF
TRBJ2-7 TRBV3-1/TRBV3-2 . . TGTGCCAGCAGCCCCCTGGAGGGGGGGAGCCTCGCCGAGCAGTACTTC CASSPLEGGSLAEQYF
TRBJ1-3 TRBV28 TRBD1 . TGTGCCAGCAGGAAAACAGGGGGCCGGGGGAACACCATATATTTT CASRKTGGRGNTIYF
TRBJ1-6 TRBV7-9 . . TGTGCCAGCAGGCAGGCCACGGATTCACCCCTCCACTTT CASRQATDSPLHF
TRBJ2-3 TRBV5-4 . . TGTGCCAGCAGCTCAAGTAGACTGATGCTCTTGGATACGCAGTATTTT CASSSSRLMLLDTQYF
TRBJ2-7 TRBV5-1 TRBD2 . TGCGCCAGCAGCCCTCGGGCGGCTAGCGGGTCCTACGAGCAGTACTTC CASSPRAASGSYEQYF
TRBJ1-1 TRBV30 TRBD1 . TGTGCCTGGACTAGACAGGGGTACAACACTGAAGCTTTCTTT CAWTRQGYNTEAFF
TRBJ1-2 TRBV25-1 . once TGTGCCAGCAGTGCAACAGGGCCGGTTGGCTACACCTTC CASSATGPVGYTF
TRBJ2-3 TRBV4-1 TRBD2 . TGCGCCAGCAGCCAAGTACTAGCGGGAGTGGTGGCAGATACGCAGTATTTT CASSQVLAGVVADTQYF
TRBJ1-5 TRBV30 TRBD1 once TGTGCCTGGAGTGCCCCTCTGGGACAGGGCGTTCGACAGCCCCAGCATTTT CAWSAPLGQGVRQPQHF
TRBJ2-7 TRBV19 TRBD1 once TGTGCCAGTAGTATCCCCGGGACAGGGACCTCCTACGAGCAGTACTTC CASSIPGTGTSYEQYF
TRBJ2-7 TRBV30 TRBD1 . TGTGCCTGGAGTCCTTCAACAGGGGCCGAGCAGTACTTC CAWSPSTGAEQYF
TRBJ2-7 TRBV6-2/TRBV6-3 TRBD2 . TGTGCCAGCAGTTATAGTAGTGGGACTAGCGGAAGGATCCGGAGTTACGAGCAGTACTTC CASSYSSGTSGRIRSYEQYF
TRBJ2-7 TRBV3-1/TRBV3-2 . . TGTGCCAGCAGCCGTCTCTACTCCGGCGGGAAGAAGCAGTACTTC CASSRLYSGGKKQYF
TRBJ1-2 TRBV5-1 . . TGCGCCAGCAGCTTGGAACAGGGCTATGGCTACACCTTC CASSLEQGYGYTF
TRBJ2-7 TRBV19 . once TGTGCCAGTAGTACAGGACATTTCGGCTACGAGCAGTACTTC CASSTGHFGYEQYF
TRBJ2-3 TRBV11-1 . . TGTGCCAGCAGCTTGTGGACTACGACAGATACGCAGTATTTT CASSLWTTTDTQYF
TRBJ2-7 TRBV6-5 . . TGTGCCAGCAGTTACGACAGAGTGACATACGAGCAGTACTTC CASSYDRVTYEQYF
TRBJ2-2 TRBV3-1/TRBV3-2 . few TGTGCCAGCAGTCCCTCCCGCACCGGGGAGCTGTTTTTT CASSPSRTGELFF
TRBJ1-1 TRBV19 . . TGTGCCAGTAGCGGGATGATCAACACTGAAGCTTTCTTT CASSGMINTEAFF
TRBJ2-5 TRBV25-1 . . TGTGCCAGCAGTGAAGGTGGGGACTCCTACCAAGAGACCCAGTACTTC CASSEGGDSYQETQYF
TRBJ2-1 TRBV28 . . TGTGCCAGCAGTTGGGCCGTGAGCTCCTACAATGAGCAGTTCTTC CASSWAVSSYNEQFF
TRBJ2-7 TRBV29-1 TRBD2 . TGCAGCGTTGTGACTAGCGGGGGGATCTCCTACGAGCAGTACTTC CSVVTSGGISYEQYF
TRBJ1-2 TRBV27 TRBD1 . TGTGCCAGCAGTTCCTTGCCCAGGGGGCTCGACTATGGCTACACCTTC CASSSLPRGLDYGYTF